This T cell receptor beta chain was sequenced during a study of OX40 agonist ivuxolimab in advanced cancers. Whole-study context: Partial responses were achieved by three patients, one with hepatocellular carcinoma and two with cutaneous melanoma.

The CDR3 spans 15 residues. The V gene's germline CDR1 is MNHNY and CDR2 SVGAGI (reference sequence). Trimming pared 6 bases from V and 7 bases from J, leaving 19 bases between. Assay: immunoSEQ multiplex PCR; the TCRdb copy retains only in-frame clones and omits some. The repertoire consists of almost 80,000 clones, with roughly 81% occurring once and the leading ten covering roughly 25%. This clone was observed a few times. The material was CD4+ or CD8+ T cells sorted from blood, obtained in a trial of the OX40 agonist ivuxolimab. The TCR sequence derives from an adult with an advanced solid tumor such as melanoma, head and neck, liver or kidney cancer. This sequence joins TRBV6-6 and TRBJ2-1; possibly TRBD1 for D (5 bases). The CDR3 reads CASSFGAVIINEQFF. The DNA for the CDR3 is TGTGCCAGCAGCTTTGGGGCTGTAATTATTAATGAGCAGTTCTTC.